These 19 T cell receptor beta chains originate from one sample sequenced in a study of cytomegalovirus exposure and HLA in healthy donors. Assay: immunoSEQ multiplex PCR; the TCRdb copy retains only in-frame clones and omits some. The sample has tens of thousands of clones; 93% are singletons. Material: PBMCs. These receptors were collected from a young woman in good health and CMV-seronegative.

The gene calls are TRBV2 and TRBJ2-4; the D gene is possibly TRBD1 (6 bases). CDR1 and CDR2 (germline): SNHLY, FYNNEI. The V end lost 6 bases, the J end lost 0 bases, and 9 bases lay between the germline ends. CDR3 length equals 14 residues. The CDR3 protein is CASSGQLAKNIQYF. The CDR3 DNA reads as TGTGCCAGCAGCGGACAGCTAGCCAAAAACATTCAGTACTTC.

This rearrangement joins TRBV4-2 to TRBJ1-2; 12 bases are shared with TRBD1. The CDR3 consists of 17 residues. The J segment lost 6 bases and the V segment lost 6 bases, leaving 14 bases of the junction unmatched. The germline CDR1 and CDR2 sequences are LGHNA and YNFKEQ. CDR3: CASSANSGTGGFDGYTF. CDR3 DNA: TGTGCCAGCAGTGCGAACTCTGGGACAGGGGGCTTTGATGGCTACACCTTC.

V gene TRBV2 combines with J gene TRBJ2-5; D unclear. This CDR3 comprises 12 residues. The germline V gene has CDR1 SNHLY and CDR2 FYNNEI. V gave up 8 bases and J gave up 5 bases, with 12 bases separating them. Written as DNA, the CDR3 is TGTGCCAGCTTGGAGCTCTCGGAGACCCAGTACTTC. Translated: CASLELSETQYF.

The chain couples TRBV5-1 to TRBJ1-5; a weak D match, TRBD1 (5 bases). Germline CDR1 SGHRS, CDR2 YFSETQ. This CDR3 is 14 amino acids long. Trimming pared 0 bases from V and 5 bases from J, leaving 9 bases between. CDR3 coding DNA: TGCGCCAGCAGCTTGGAGCAGGGTCATCAGCCCCAGCATTTT. Its translation is CASSLEQGHQPQHF.

V gene TRBV2 combines with J gene TRBJ1-1; TRBD1 agrees at 8 bases. Germline V CDR1 and CDR2: SNHLY, FYNNEI. V gave up 6 bases and J gave up 5 bases; unmatched junction bases: 11. This CDR3 contains 15 residues. CDR3 residues: CASSQRQGAGTEAFF. The CDR3, as DNA: TGTGCCAGCAGCCAGAGGCAGGGGGCGGGAACTGAAGCTTTCTTT.

The gene calls are TRBV11-2 and TRBJ1-2; 8 nucleotides agree with TRBD1. The CDR3 spans 15 residues. CDR1 and CDR2 from the germline V gene are SGHAT and FQNNGV. The V and J ends lost 1 base and 4 bases, in that order; junction bases with no gene match: 5. The DNA for the CDR3 is TGTGCCAGCAGCTTAGTCTCAGGGGGCACCTATGGCTACACCTTC. Amino acid sequence: CASSLVSGGTYGYTF.

The chain uses TRBV6-6 and TRBJ1-6, with D unresolved. The V end lost 2 bases, the J end lost 7 bases, and 12 bases lay between the germline ends. This CDR3 has 15 amino acids. The germline CDR1 and CDR2 sequences are MNHNY and SVGAGI (reference sequence). CDR3 DNA sequence: TGTGCCAGCAGTTACAATTGGGTGAGGAATTCACCCCTCCACTTT. Its protein product is CASSYNWVRNSPLHF.

The chain recombines TRBV5-6 with TRBJ1-1; D ambiguous. V lost 0 bases to trimming and J lost 9 bases, with 6 bases between them. There are 11 residues in the CDR3. Germline loops: CDR1 SGHDT, CDR2 YYEEEE. CDR3 nucleotides: TGTGCCAGCAGCTTGGGAGGGCAAGCTTTCTTT. Translating it yields CASSLGGQAFF.

This chain links TRBV7-6 with TRBJ2-2, with 9 bases that match TRBD2. Germline V CDR1 and CDR2: SGHVS, FNYEAQ. The trim removed 6 bases at V and 5 bases at J, leaving 7 bases unmatched. CDR3 length: 15 residues. CDR3 coding DNA: TGTGCCAGCAGTGCCGGGACTAGCTATACCGGGGAGCTGTTTTTT. Protein: CASSAGTSYTGELFF.

The chain links TRBV7-9 to TRBJ2-5; 7 bases are a match to TRBD2. CDR3 length: 14 residues. CDR1 SEHNR and CDR2 FQNEAQ come from the germline V gene (reference sequence). Trimming at V came to 2 bases and at J to 9 bases, leaving 9 bases not matched to a gene. In DNA, the CDR3 is TGTGCCAGCAGCTTAACACCCCTTCGGGAGGCCCAGTACTTC. This translates into CASSLTPLREAQYF.

The chain links TRBV18 to TRBJ1-1, with 7 bases matching TRBD1. The CDR3 runs 15 residues. The germline CDR1 and CDR2 sequences are KGHSH and LQKENI. J lost 0 bases, V lost 0 bases, and 1 base had no gene match. The CDR3 spells CASSPPTGLNTEAFF. The CDR3 nucleotides read TGTGCCAGCTCACCACCGACAGGGCTGAACACTGAAGCTTTCTTT. Combining the CDR3 with reference TRBV18 and TRBJ1-1 gives the whole variable domain NAGVMQNPRHLVRRRGQEARLRCSPMKGHSHVYWYRQLPEEGLKFMVYLQKENIIDESGMPKERFSAEFPKEGPSILRIQQVVRGDSAAYFCASSPPTGLNTEAFFGQGTRLTVV.

As to this clone: At one end, the junction sequence differs from germline, possibly due to a read error. V and J are TRBV7-7 and TRBJ2-3, with a possible D match to TRBD2 (6 bases). In germline, CDR1 is SSHAT, CDR2 FNYEAQ (reference sequence). The CDR3 length is 13 residues. CDR3 DNA: TGTGCTAGCAGCTTAGCGGAGGCAGATACGCAGTATTTT. It is translated as CASSLAEADTQYF.

The V call is TRBV13, the J call TRBJ2-7; a weak D match, TRBD2 (7 bases). CDR1 PRHDT and CDR2 FYEKMQ come from the germline V gene (reference sequence). V dropped 6 bases and J dropped 3 bases, with 18 bases sitting between them. The CDR3 covers 15 residues. The CDR3 sequence is CASRIGGGRLYEQYF. The CDR3 DNA is TGTGCCAGCAGGATAGGGGGGGGCCGGCTCTACGAGCAGTACTTC.

This clone was detected only once. CDR3 in DNA: TGTGCCAGCAGCGACACGGGAGGGACAGATACGCAGTATTTT. Translation: CASSDTGGTDTQYF. The genes are TRBV5-4 and TRBJ2-3; 8 bases align to TRBD2. Germline CDR1 reads SGHNT; CDR2 reads YYREEE (reference sequence). There are 14 residues in the CDR3. V shed 4 bases, J shed 3 bases, and the junction held 4 bases outside the gene matches.

This clone was observed a few times. The rearrangement joins TRBV28 to TRBJ1-5; no reliable D call. CDR3 length equals 10 residues. Trimming cost V 2 bases and J 9 bases, with 2 bases left between them. Germline loops: CDR1 MDHEN, CDR2 SYDVKM. CDR3 sequence (DNA): TGTGCCAGCAGTTTACGGCCCCAGCATTTT. This gives the protein CASSLRPQHF.

This chain uses TRBV28 with TRBJ2-1; 14 nucleotides line up with TRBD2. CDR3 size: 16 residues. Germline lookup yields CDR1 MDHEN and CDR2 SYDVKM. The V and J ends lost 5 bases and 6 bases, in that order; junction bases with no gene match: 6. CDR3 sequence (DNA): TGTGCCAGCAGTCCGGGACTAGCGGGAGTAGGCAATGAGCAGTTCTTC. It translates to CASSPGLAGVGNEQFF.

This clone appeared once. The chain recombines TRBV27 with TRBJ1-6; D gene unclear. This CDR3 is built from 14 residues. Germline V gives CDR1 MNHEY, CDR2 SMNVEV (reference sequence). The germline V and J ends were trimmed by 3 bases and 4 bases, with 7 bases remaining between them. CDR3 amino acids: CASSLRGYNSPLHF. In DNA, the CDR3 is TGTGCCAGCAGTTTGAGAGGGTATAATTCACCCCTCCACTTT.

The gene calls are TRBV4-1 and TRBJ1-1, with D possibly matching TRBD1 (5 bases). Trimming cost V 5 bases and J 1 base, with 11 bases left between them. Germline values: CDR1 MGHRA, CDR2 YSYEKL. There are 14 residues in the CDR3. CDR3 protein: CASSARTQNTEAFF. Written as DNA, the CDR3 is TGCGCCAGCAGCGCCCGGACACAGAACACTGAAGCTTTCTTT.

This clone was found once. The chain couples TRBV7-2 to TRBJ1-3; D gene unclear. Deletions cut 2 bases from V and 0 bases from J, with 2 bases between. CDR1 is SGHTA, CDR2 FQGNSA, per germline. The length of the CDR3 is 13 residues. CDR3 residues: CASSLHSGNTIYF. The CDR3, as DNA: TGTGCCAGCAGCTTACACTCTGGAAACACCATATATTTT. Using reference TRBV7-2 and TRBJ1-3 for the parts outside the CDR3, the full variable domain is GAGVSQSPSNKVTEKGKDVELRCDPISGHTALYWYRQSLGQGLEFLIYFQGNSAPDKSGLPSDRFSAERTGGSVSTLTIQRTQQEDSAVYLCASSLHSGNTIYFGEGSWLTVV.